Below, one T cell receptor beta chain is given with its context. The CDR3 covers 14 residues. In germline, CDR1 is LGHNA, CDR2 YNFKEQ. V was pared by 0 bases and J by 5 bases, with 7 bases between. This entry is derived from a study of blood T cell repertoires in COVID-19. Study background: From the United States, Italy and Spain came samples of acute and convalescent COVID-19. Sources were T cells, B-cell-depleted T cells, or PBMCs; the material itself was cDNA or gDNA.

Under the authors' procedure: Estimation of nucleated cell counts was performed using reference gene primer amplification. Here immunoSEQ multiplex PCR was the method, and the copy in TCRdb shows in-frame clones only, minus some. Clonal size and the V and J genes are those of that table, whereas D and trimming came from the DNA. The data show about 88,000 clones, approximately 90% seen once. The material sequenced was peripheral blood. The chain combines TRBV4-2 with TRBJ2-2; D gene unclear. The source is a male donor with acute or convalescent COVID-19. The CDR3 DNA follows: TGTGCCAGCAGCCAAGAGGCAGGTACCGGGGAGCTGTTTTTT. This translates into CASSQEAGTGELFF.